This T cell receptor (beta chain) was identified during a study of identical twins. TCRdb reprocessed the 5' RACE reads via MiXCR and lists one record per CDR3 protein. The table includes approximately 690,000 distinct CDR3 sequences, roughly 6% detected once. In its sample, this clonotype was seen many times. As yet, its antigen is unknown. Findings of the study overall: High-abundance cord blood beta clonotypes had fewer insertions; memory repertoires showed none. Where out-of-frame alpha sequences were twin-shared, they showed excess low generation probability. A partial confounding effect on zero-insertion analyses could come from invariant MAIT and iNKT cells.

Healthy Caucasians provided all donations. The receptor was isolated from a man between 18 and 35 years old in good health. The sequencing input was naive T cells sorted from blood.

This CDR3 reads CSAAELGGGQQFF. The CDR3 DNA reads TGCAGTGCTGCCGAGCTGGGCGGTGGTCAGCAGTTCTTC. V and J are TRBV20-1 and TRBJ2-1; D is ambiguous. The CDR3 runs to 13 residues. Per the germline V gene, CDR1 is DFQATT and CDR2 is SNEGSKA (reference sequence). Trimming removed 5 bases at V and 11 bases at J, with 19 bases between.